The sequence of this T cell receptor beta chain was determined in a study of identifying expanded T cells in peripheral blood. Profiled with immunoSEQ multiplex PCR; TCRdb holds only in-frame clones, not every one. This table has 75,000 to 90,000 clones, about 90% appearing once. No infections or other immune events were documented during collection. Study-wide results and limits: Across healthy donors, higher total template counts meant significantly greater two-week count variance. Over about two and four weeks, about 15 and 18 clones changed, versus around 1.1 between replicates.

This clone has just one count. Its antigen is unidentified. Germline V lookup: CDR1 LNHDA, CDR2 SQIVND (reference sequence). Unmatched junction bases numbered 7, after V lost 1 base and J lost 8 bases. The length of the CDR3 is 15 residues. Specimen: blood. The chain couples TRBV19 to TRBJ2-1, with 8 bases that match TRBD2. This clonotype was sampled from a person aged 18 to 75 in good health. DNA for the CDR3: TGTGCCAGTAGTATAGTGGCCGGGGGGGCTTATGAGCAGTTCTTC. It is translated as CASSIVAGGAYEQFF.